The entry below describes one T cell receptor (beta chain). Its cognate antigen has yet to be identified. The sample holds no much larger clone one base away, and base qualities are not on file. TCRbeta CDR3 regions were amplified from genomic DNA by means of the immunoSEQ Assay, a bias-controlled multiplex PCR. On the study's bioinformatics: Within the assay, amplification of reference gene primers was used to estimate how many nucleated cells each sample contained. To quantify the absolute abundance of each unique TCRbeta CDR3 rearrangement, sequence reads were collapsed and filtered. For each sample, productive Simpson clonality was calculated by taking the square root of Simpson's diversity index across productive rearrangements. TCRdb took this table from immuneACCESS and kept in-frame rearrangements with V and J called. Such tables lack part of the clones; where checked against another copy, unresolved V genes explain under half of the gap, and the rest is unexplained. V and J calls and clone size follow that table, whereas D and trimming were derived from the DNA. This sample is represented by 200,000 to 250,000 clones; 80% to 90% of them were singletons. Roughly 15% of the sample is in the top ten clones.

V is cut back by 5 bases and J by 3 bases, with 4 bases in the junction unmatched. The germline V gene encodes CDR1 LNHDA and CDR2 SQIVND (reference sequence). The CDR3 holds 14 amino acids from the cysteine to the phenylalanine. Left in the record is the CDR3 DNA by itself, 42 bases read in frame from the first base. The sample is drawn from a study of blood T cell repertoires in COVID-19 (dated by TCRdb to the early 2020s). Looking at the study overall: Samples from collaborators originated in the United States, Italy and Spain and spanned both the acute and convalescent phases of COVID-19. The material from the prospective study consisted of cDNA or gDNA derived from T cells, B-cell-depleted T cells, or PBMCs. Deeply sampled blood TCRbeta repertoires from subjects exposed to, actively infected with, or recovered from COVID-19 were included in the dataset. The repertoires were made available in a free public database intended to serve as a resource for research on the immune response to SARS-CoV-2. The samples were drawn from the first 160 participants of the ongoing ImmuneRACE study and from 950 to 1,500 subjects provided by 6 global collaborators. A de-identified subject ID, COVID-19 status, age in years and sex were almost always included in the sample metadata. HLA class I and class II types, where available, came from metadata supplied by the sample provider rather than from assay-based typing. Study-level results and caveats: How much clinical and demographic metadata was included differed by source and by participant, and the metadata was provided uncurated.

In the prospective study, participants were roughly 18 to 100 years old, resided in around 25 geographic areas of the United States, and were enrolled through a virtual design. In the prospective study, participants were assigned to cohorts based on the clinical history participants reported in a screening survey and a study questionnaire. In the prospective study, whole blood, serum and a nasopharyngeal or oropharyngeal swab were collected from each participant by mobile phlebotomists. Over a roughly two-month period, participants in the prospective study had the option of providing additional blood draws and questionnaires. Blood samples from the prospective study were shipped frozen or at room temperature prior to DNA extraction.

The source material was PBMCs or T cells enriched from blood (not recorded which). Here the chain combines TRBV19 and TRBJ2-1; 7 bases in between match TRBD2. The TCR originated in a woman in her forties or fifties with acute COVID-19. The CDR3 amino acid sequence is: CASSWGEGYNEQFF. Read as DNA, the sequence is TGTGCCAGTAGTTGGGGGGAGGGCTACAATGAGCAGTTCTTC.